The rows below give T cell receptor beta chains drawn from one sample of a study of T cells after yellow fever vaccination. TCRdb processed the 5' RACE reads anew with MiXCR; each CDR3 protein has one entry. The sample includes hundreds of thousands of distinct CDR3 sequences, less than 20% of them seen just once. Here the sequenced sample was PBMCs, taken around 5 days after the first yellow fever vaccination. The receptors were sampled from a man younger than 35 who received the YFV17D yellow fever vaccine. The CDR3 runs from the conserved cysteine through the conserved F or W. A D gene is named only where the DNA matches it firmly. Clone size is stated in some rows and not others, as once, few, many or a class when expanded.

d_gene	abundance	v_gene	j_gene	CDR3aa	CDR3nt
-	many	TRBV5-5	TRBJ2-3	CASSLDADTQYF	TGTGCCAGCAGCTTAGACGCAGATACGCAGTATTTT
-	-	TRBV20-1	TRBJ1-1	CSATRGTEAFF	TGCAGTGCTACCAGGGGTACTGAAGCTTTCTTT
-	-	TRBV3-1	TRBJ2-1	CASSHSGVGGYNEQFF	TGTGCCAGCAGCCATTCGGGAGTGGGGGGCTACAATGAGCAGTTCTTC
-	-	TRBV4-3	TRBJ2-3	CASSRRGAGTDTQYF	TGCGCCAGCAGCCGCCGGGGGGCGGGCACAGATACGCAGTATTTT
-	many	TRBV6-5	TRBJ1-6	CASSYSWTEAPLHF	TGTGCCAGCAGTTACTCGTGGACAGAAGCACCCCTCCACTTT
TRBD1	many	TRBV5-1	TRBJ2-7	CASSRRDRAHEQYF	TGCGCCAGCTCCCGCCGGGACAGGGCCCACGAGCAGTACTTC
-	few	TRBV5-1	TRBJ2-3	CASSFESLSADTQYF	TGCGCCAGCAGCTTCGAGTCACTCAGCGCAGATACGCAGTATTTT
-	-	TRBV7-2	TRBJ2-3	CASTPADTQYF	TGTGCCAGCACCCCAGCAGATACGCAGTATTTT
TRBD2	few	TRBV28	TRBJ2-4	CASSSGGAAKNIQYF	TGTGCCAGCTCATCGGGGGGGGCTGCCAAAAACATTCAGTACTTC
-	few	TRBV7-2	TRBJ2-3	CASSRRRGESTDTQYF	TGTGCCAGCAGCCGTCGTAGGGGGGAAAGCACAGATACGCAGTATTTT
TRBD1	few	TRBV4-1	TRBJ1-2	CASSHLTGNNYGYTF	TGCGCCAGCAGCCATCTGACAGGGAATAACTATGGCTACACCTTC
TRBD1	many	TRBV7-9	TRBJ1-2	CASRPTGVNYGYTF	TGTGCCAGCAGGCCAACAGGGGTTAACTATGGCTACACCTTC
-	once	TRBV30	TRBJ1-5	CAWSPGSRQPQHF	TGTGCCTGGAGTCCCGGTTCTCGTCAGCCCCAGCATTTT
-	-	TRBV4-1	TRBJ1-6	CASSQERQLASPLHF	TGCGCCAGCAGCCAAGAGCGACAGTTAGCTTCACCCCTCCACTTT
-	few	TRBV20-1	TRBJ2-7	CSARSGYEQYF	TGCAGTGCTAGATCAGGGTACGAGCAGTACTTC
TRBD1	few	TRBV7-2	TRBJ2-5	CASSLVDRAVQETQYF	TGTGCCAGCAGCTTAGTCGACAGGGCGGTCCAAGAGACCCAGTACTTC
-	few	TRBV6-2/TRBV6-3	TRBJ1-1	CASSLLMSVTEAFF	TGTGCCAGCAGCCTCCTCATGAGCGTCACTGAAGCTTTCTTT
-	few	TRBV7-2	TRBJ2-3	CASSPNSADTQYF	TGTGCCAGCAGCCCGAATTCAGCAGATACGCAGTATTTT
-	few	TRBV20-1	TRBJ2-3	CSAGPQDTAFGDTQYF	TGCAGTGCTGGCCCACAAGACACAGCCTTTGGGGATACGCAGTATTTT
TRBD2	few	TRBV29-1	TRBJ2-5	CSGAGLAGAVPEETQYF	TGCAGCGGAGCGGGACTAGCGGGGGCCGTACCAGAAGAGACCCAGTACTTC
TRBD1	-	TRBV12-3/TRBV12-4	TRBJ2-7	CASNRGQRRKGQYF	TGTGCCAGCAATCGGGGACAGCGGAGAAAAGGGCAGTACTTC
-	-	TRBV20-1	TRBJ2-2	CSARDPQGINTGELFF	TGCAGTGCTAGAGATCCCCAGGGGATTAATACCGGGGAGCTGTTTTTT